The source of this T cell receptor beta chain is a study of control samples from healthy donors and cancer patients. Per the germline V gene, CDR1 is MNHNS and CDR2 is SASEGT. This CDR3 is 14 amino acids long. Trimming stripped 0 bases from V and 3 bases from J, with 6 bases between. Repertoires were generated with immunoSEQ multiplex PCR, while TCRdb's copy carries only in-frame clones and drops some. The sample has 150,000 or so clones, around 94% seen once; the top ten hold 13% to 15%. What was sequenced was PBMCs. The chain combines TRBV6-1 with TRBJ1-5; tentative D call: TRBD1 (5 bases). The source of this sequence is a man in his fifties or sixties with colorectal cancer. The CDR3 DNA follows: TGTGCCAGCAGTGAAGCAGGGGCCAATCAGCCCCAGCATTTT. Translating it yields CASSEAGANQPQHF.